This T cell receptor beta chain was captured by sequencing in a study of T cell clonality in common variable immunodeficiency. The protocol was immunoSEQ multiplex PCR, while the TCRdb copy is restricted to in-frame clones and leaves out a portion. Altogether about 74,000 clones were found in the sample, and no singletons occur. Trimming shortened V by 5 bases and J by 1 base, and 9 bases separated the two germline ends. The germline V gene has CDR1 MGHRA and CDR2 YSYEKL. This CDR3 spans 13 amino acids. This clone came up many times. Antigen specificity is unknown. The read comes to an end 3 residues before the CDR3 does, leaving the germline J gene to fill in the end. Broader study findings: TCRbeta clonality was increased in CVID versus healthy controls.

Sequenced sample: peripheral blood mononuclear cells. This chain uses TRBV4-1 with TRBJ2-7, with D perhaps TRBD2 (5 bases). The TCR sequence derives from a person between 18 and 75 years old in good health. Partial CDR3 DNA: TGCGCCAGCAGCTGGACTGATTCCTACGAG. Encoded protein: CASSWTDSYE. The CDR3 as a whole reads CASSWTDSYEQYF.